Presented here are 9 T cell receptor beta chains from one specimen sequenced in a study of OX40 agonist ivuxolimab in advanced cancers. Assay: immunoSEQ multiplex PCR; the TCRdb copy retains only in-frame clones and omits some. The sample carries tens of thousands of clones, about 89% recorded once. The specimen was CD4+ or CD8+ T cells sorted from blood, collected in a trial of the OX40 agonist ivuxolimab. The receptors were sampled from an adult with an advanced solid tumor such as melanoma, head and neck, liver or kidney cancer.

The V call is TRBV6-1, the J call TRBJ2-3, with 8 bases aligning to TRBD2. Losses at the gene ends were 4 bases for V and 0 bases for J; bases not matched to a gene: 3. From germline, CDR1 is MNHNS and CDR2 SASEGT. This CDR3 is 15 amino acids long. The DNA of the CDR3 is TGTGCCAGCAGTGCCATAGCGGGGAGCACAGATACGCAGTATTTT. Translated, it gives CASSAIAGSTDTQYF.

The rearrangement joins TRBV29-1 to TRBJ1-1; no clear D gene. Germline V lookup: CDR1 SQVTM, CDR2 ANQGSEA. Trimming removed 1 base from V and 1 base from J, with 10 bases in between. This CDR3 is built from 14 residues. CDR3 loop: CSVEGKSSNTEAFF. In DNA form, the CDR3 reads TGCAGCGTTGAAGGTAAGAGTTCGAACACTGAAGCTTTCTTT.

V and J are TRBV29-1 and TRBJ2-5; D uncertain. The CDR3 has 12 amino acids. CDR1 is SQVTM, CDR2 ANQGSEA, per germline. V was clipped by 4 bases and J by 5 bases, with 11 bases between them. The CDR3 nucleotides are TGCAGCGTTGCCCAGCATGGGGAGACCCAGTACTTC. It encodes CSVAQHGETQYF.

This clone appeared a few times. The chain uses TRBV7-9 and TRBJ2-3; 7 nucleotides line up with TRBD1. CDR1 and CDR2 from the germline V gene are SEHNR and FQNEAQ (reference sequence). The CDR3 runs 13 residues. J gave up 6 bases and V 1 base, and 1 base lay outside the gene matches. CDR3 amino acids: CASSLVGGDTQYF. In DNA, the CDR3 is TGTGCCAGCAGCTTAGTAGGGGGCGATACGCAGTATTTT.

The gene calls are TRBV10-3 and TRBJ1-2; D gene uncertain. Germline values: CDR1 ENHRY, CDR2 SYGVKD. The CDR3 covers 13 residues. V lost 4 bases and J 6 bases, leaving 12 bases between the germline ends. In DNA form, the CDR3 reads TGTGCCATCAGTGCGGGCTCTCTTGATGGCTACACCTTC. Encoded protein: CAISAGSLDGYTF.

This chain's CDR3 is CASRDRGLQPQHF. CDR3 nucleotide sequence: TGTGCCAGTCGGGACAGGGGGCTTCAGCCCCAGCATTTT. The chain links TRBV6-5 to TRBJ1-5; 12 bases match TRBD1. The CDR3 consists of 13 residues. Germline V lookup: CDR1 MNHEY, CDR2 SVGAGI. The ends lost 9 bases at V and 6 bases at J; junction bases unmatched: 3.

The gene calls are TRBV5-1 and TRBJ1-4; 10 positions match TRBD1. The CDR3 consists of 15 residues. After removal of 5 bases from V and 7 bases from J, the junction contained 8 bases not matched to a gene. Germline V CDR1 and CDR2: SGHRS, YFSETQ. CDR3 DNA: TGCGCCAGCAGGAACGGGGGACAGGGGCCTGAAAAACTGTTTTTT. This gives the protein CASRNGGQGPEKLFF. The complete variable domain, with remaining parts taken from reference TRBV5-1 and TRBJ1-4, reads KAGVTQTPRYLIKTRGQQVTLSCSPISGHRSVSWYQQTPGQGLQFLFEYFSETQRNKGNFPGRFSGRQFSNSRSEMNVSTLELGDSALYLCASRNGGQGPEKLFFGSGTQLSVL.

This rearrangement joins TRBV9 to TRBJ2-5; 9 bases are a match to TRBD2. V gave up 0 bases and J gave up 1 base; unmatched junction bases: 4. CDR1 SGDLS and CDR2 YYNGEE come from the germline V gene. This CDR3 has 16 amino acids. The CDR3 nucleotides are TGTGCCAGCAGCGTAGGCAGCGGGGGGCCCCAAGAGACCCAGTACTTC. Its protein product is CASSVGSGGPQETQYF. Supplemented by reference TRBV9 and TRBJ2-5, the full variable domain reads DSGVTQTPKHLITATGQRVTLRCSPRSGDLSVYWYQQSLDQGLQFLIQYYNGEERAKGNILERFSAQQFPDLHSELNLSSLELGDSALYFCASSVGSGGPQETQYFGPGTRLLVL.

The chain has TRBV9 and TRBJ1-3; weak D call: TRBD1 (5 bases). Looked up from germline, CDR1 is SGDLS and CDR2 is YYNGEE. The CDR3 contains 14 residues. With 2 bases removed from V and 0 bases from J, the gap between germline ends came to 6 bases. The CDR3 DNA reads TGTGCCAGCAGCGTCGACAGCTCTGGAAACACCATATATTTT. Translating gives CASSVDSSGNTIYF.